This T cell receptor beta chain was captured by sequencing in a study of response to subunit inactivated influenza vaccine. V lost 1 base, J lost 4 bases, and 8 bases stayed unmatched. Germline V gene sequence: CDR1 MGHRA, CDR2 YSYEKL. The CDR3 is 18 amino acids. Via MiXCR, TCRdb re-called the RT-PCR reads, giving one row per CDR3 protein. The data hold about 170,000 distinct CDR3 sequences, with roughly 12% observed a single time. Only a few counts were recorded for this clonotype. These data were likewise used in another study, on T cells expressing NK-cell markers. From that second work: For TCR beta, cDNA was produced by 5'RACE template switching with UMIs. Most of the eight sequenced donors were HCMV-seropositive; one was seronegative. Of CD8+ T cells, 1.0-7.0% belonged to dominant NKG2C+ clonotypes in 5 to 7 donors. Dominance of the CD3+CD56-NKG2C+ fraction by these clonotypes also held in a handful of donors.

This chain links TRBV4-1 with TRBJ2-5, with 14 bases matching TRBD2. This clonotype was obtained from a man aged 45-60 years who received an inactivated influenza vaccine. This specimen was CD8+ T cells sorted from PBMCs, taken 11 to 12 days after vaccination. The CDR3 DNA reads TGCGCCAGCAGCCAAGGACTAGCGGGGGGGCATTTTCCAGAGACCCAGTACTTC. This encodes CASSQGLAGGHFPETQYF.